The following is a TCR beta chain sequence with its context. Antigen specificity is unknown. The data stem from a study of cytomegalovirus exposure and HLA in healthy donors. Germline V gene lookup returns CDR1 LGHNA and CDR2 YNFKEQ. Trimming pared 0 bases from V and 6 bases from J, leaving 10 bases between. This CDR3 has 14 amino acids. Study-level points and caveats: Rare TCR sequences predominated, though certain public TCRs were found in many donors.

TCRdb keeps only in-frame clones here, not all; method: immunoSEQ multiplex PCR. Here the sample spans about 350,000 clones, about nine tenths being singletons. The clonotype comes from a woman in her twenties or thirties in good health and CMV-seropositive. The rearrangement links TRBV4-2 to TRBJ2-3; D gene ambiguous. Sequencing was done on a sample of PBMCs. The CDR3 reads CASSQEGSWDTQYF. For the CDR3, the DNA is TGTGCCAGCAGCCAAGAAGGAAGCTGGGATACGCAGTATTTT.